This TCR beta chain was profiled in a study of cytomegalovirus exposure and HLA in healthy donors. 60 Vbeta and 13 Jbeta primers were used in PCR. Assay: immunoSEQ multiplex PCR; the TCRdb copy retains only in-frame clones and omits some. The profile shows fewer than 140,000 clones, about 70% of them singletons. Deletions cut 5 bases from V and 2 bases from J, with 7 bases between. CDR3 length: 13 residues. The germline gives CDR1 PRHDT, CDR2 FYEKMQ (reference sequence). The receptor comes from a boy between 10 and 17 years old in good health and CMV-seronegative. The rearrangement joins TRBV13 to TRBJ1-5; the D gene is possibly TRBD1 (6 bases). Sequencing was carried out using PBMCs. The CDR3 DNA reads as TGTGCCAGCAGCCACAGGGGCAATCAGCCCCAGCATTTT. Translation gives CASSHRGNQPQHF.